Listed below are T cell receptor beta chains from one sample, sequenced in a study of T cells in Graves' hyperthyroidism and ophthalmopathy. From the multiplex PCR reads, TCRdb called clonotypes with MiXCR, one entry per CDR3 protein. The table includes 350,000 to 400,000 distinct CDR3 sequences, about a fifth detected once. Source material: blood. The receptor source for this set is a woman between 18 and 29 years old with Graves' hyperthyroidism. Both conserved end residues are part of each CDR3. The order of the fields is J gene, clone size, D gene, V gene, CDR3 protein, CDR3 DNA. D genes are given only for firm matches. For some rows the clone size is stated as once, few or many, or as a class when expanded; others skip it.

>TRBJ1-1|many|-|TRBV7-3
CASSSRGDTEAFF
TGTGCCAGCAGCTCTCGGGGGGACACTGAAGCTTTCTTT
>TRBJ1-2|-|-|TRBV5-6
CASSSWKTERNYGYTF
TGTGCCAGCAGCTCGTGGAAAACAGAGAGAAACTATGGCTACACCTTC
>TRBJ2-5|many|TRBD1|TRBV20-1
CSPGQGQETQYF
TGCAGTCCAGGACAGGGCCAAGAGACCCAGTACTTC
>TRBJ2-7|many|-|TRBV3-1
CASSQDPRGKLDYEQYF
TGTGCCAGCAGCCAAGATCCGAGGGGGAAACTCGACTACGAGCAGTACTTC
>TRBJ2-7|many|-|TRBV6-1
CASRALAQNPYEQYF
TGTGCCAGCAGGGCGTTGGCACAAAACCCCTACGAGCAGTACTTC
>TRBJ2-2|many|-|TRBV6-1
CASRRDNTGELFF
TGTGCCAGCAGGAGAGATAACACCGGGGAGCTGTTTTTT
>TRBJ2-7|many|-|TRBV6-2/TRBV6-3
CASSEAGAGNEQYF
TGTGCCAGTTCCGAGGCGGGGGCGGGAAACGAGCAGTACTTC
>TRBJ1-1|-|-|TRBV3-1
CASSQVQSNTEAFF
TGTGCCAGCAGCCAAGTGCAGTCGAACACTGAAGCTTTCTTT
>TRBJ1-5|many|-|TRBV19
CATLGGYSNQPQHF
TGTGCTACGCTTGGAGGGTATAGCAATCAGCCCCAGCATTTT
>TRBJ2-3|many|-|TRBV5-6
CASSLANRLTDTQYF
TGTGCCAGCAGCTTGGCCAACCGGCTTACAGATACGCAGTATTTT
>TRBJ1-2|many|TRBD1|TRBV9
CASSGGQGSYYGYTF
TGTGCCAGCAGCGGCGGACAGGGTAGCTACTATGGCTACACCTTC
>TRBJ2-7|-|TRBD1|TRBV27
CASSVQGSYEQYF
TGTGCCAGCAGCGTACAGGGGTCGTACGAGCAGTACTTC
>TRBJ2-7|-|-|TRBV18
CASSPPGGVGHEQYF
TGTGCCAGCTCACCACCGGGGGGCGTGGGTCACGAGCAGTACTTC
>TRBJ2-2|few|-|TRBV15
CATSRARGTGELFF
TGTGCCACCAGCAGAGCCCGGGGAACCGGGGAGCTGTTTTTT
>TRBJ2-7|many|TRBD1|TRBV12-3/TRBV12-4
CASSANRGGYEQYF
TGTGCCAGCAGTGCAAACAGGGGCGGGTACGAGCAGTACTTC
>TRBJ2-2|many|-|TRBV28
CASGAAYGELFF
TGTGCCAGCGGTGCCGCGTACGGGGAGCTGTTTTTT
>TRBJ1-1|many|-|TRBV12-3/TRBV12-4
CASTVRRVEAFF
TGTGCCAGCACCGTGAGGCGGGTTGAAGCTTTCTTT
>TRBJ2-3|many|-|TRBV11-2
CASTDPVTEWESDTQYF
TGTGCCAGCACCGACCCCGTGACAGAGTGGGAATCAGATACGCAGTATTTT